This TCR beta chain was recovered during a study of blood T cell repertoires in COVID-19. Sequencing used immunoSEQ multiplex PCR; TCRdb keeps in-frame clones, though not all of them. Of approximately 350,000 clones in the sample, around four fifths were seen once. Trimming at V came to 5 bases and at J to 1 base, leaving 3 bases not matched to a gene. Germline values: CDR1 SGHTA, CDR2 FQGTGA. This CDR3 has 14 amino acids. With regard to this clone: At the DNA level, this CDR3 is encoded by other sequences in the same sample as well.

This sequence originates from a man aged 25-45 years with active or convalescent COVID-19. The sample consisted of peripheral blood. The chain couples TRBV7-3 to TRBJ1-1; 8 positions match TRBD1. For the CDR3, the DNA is TGTGCCAGCAGCCTTGGACAGGGGAACACTGAAGCTTTCTTT. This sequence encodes CASSLGQGNTEAFF.